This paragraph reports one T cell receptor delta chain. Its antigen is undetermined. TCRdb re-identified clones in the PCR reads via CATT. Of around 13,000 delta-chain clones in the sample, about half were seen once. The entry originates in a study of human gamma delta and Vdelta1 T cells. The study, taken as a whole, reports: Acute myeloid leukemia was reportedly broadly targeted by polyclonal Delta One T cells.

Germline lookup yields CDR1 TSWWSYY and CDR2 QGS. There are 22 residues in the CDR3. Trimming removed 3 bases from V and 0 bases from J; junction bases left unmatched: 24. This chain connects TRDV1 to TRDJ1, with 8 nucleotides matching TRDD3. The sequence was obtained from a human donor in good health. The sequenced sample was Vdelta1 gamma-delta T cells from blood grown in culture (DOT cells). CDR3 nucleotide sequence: TGTGCTCTTGGGGAGTGTCGTCCTTCTTCTAGTACTGGGGGGGAGAACACCGATAAACTCATCTTT. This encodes CALGECRPSSSTGGENTDKLIF.